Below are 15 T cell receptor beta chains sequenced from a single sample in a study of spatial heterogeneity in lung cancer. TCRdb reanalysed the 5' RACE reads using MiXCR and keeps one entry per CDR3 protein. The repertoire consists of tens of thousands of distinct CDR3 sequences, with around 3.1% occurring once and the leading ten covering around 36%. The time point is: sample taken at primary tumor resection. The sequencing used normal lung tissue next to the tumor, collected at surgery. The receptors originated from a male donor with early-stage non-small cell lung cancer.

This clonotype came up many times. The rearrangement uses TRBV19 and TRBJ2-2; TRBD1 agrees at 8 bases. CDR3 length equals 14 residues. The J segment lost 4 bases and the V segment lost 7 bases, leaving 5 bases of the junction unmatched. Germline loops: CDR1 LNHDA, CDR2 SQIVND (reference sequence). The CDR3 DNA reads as TGTGCCAGTAAACCCACAGGGGGCACCGGGGAGCTGTTTTTT. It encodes CASKPTGGTGELFF. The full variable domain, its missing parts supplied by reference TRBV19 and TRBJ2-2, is DGGITQSPKYLFRKEGQNVTLSCEQNLNHDAMYWYRQDPGQGLRLIYYSQIVNDFQKGDIAEGYSVSREKKESFPLTVTSAQKNPTAFYLCASKPTGGTGELFFGEGSRLTVL.

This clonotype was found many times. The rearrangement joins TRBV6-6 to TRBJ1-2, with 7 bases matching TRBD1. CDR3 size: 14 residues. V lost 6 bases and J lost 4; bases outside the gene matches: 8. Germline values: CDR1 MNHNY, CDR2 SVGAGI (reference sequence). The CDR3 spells CASSPSGQVYGYTF. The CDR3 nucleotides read TGTGCCAGCAGCCCCAGCGGACAGGTCTATGGCTACACCTTC.

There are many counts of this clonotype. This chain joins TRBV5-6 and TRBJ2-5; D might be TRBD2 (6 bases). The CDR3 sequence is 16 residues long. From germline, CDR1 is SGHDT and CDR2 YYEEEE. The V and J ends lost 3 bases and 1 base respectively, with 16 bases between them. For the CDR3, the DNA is TGTGCCAGCAGCTCTTACTGGCGGGGAGTCCAAGAGACCCAGTACTTC. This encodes CASSSYWRGVQETQYF.

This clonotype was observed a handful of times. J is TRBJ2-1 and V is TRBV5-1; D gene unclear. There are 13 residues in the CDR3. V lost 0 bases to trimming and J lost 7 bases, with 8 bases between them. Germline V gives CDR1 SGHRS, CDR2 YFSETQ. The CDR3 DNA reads TGCGCCAGCAGCTTGGGTCAGATAAATGAGCAGTTCTTC. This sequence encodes CASSLGQINEQFF.

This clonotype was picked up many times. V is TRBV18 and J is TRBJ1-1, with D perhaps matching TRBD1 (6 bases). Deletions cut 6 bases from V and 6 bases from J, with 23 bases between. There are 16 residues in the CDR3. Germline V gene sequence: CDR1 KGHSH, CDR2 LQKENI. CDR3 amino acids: CASSSNPGAGGAEAFF. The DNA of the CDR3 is TGTGCCAGCTCGTCTAATCCGGGGGCCGGGGGAGCTGAAGCTTTCTTT.

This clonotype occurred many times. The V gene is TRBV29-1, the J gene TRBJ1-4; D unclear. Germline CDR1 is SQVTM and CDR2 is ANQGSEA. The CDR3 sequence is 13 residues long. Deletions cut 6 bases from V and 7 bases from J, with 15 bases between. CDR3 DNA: TGCAGCGTAAAAGCAACAGCCGGTGAAAAACTGTTTTTT. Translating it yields CSVKATAGEKLFF.

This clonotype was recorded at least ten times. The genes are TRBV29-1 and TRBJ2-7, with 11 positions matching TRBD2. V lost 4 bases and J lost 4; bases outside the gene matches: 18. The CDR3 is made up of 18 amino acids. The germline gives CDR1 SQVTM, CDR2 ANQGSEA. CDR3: CSVAQRLAGFRSGYEQYF. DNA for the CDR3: TGCAGCGTTGCCCAAAGACTAGCGGGGTTTAGATCGGGGTACGAGCAGTACTTC.

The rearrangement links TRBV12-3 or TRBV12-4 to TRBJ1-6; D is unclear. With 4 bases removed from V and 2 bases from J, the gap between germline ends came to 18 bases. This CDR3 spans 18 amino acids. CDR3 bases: TGTGCCAGCAGTTCAGGACTCCCCGGCAGCCCCTATAATTCACCCCTCCACTTT. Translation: CASSSGLPGSPYNSPLHF.

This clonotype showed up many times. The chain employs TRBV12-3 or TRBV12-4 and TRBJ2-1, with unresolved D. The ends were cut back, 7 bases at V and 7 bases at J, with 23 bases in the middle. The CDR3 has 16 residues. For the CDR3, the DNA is TGTGCCAGCACCAAAAGTCCGGAAGCACAGAGGAATGAGCAGTTCTTC. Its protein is CASTKSPEAQRNEQFF.

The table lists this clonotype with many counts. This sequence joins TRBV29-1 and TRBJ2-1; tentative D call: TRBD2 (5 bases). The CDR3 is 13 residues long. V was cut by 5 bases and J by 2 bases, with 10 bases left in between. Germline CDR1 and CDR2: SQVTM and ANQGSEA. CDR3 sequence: CSVQRGPYNEQFF. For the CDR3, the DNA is TGCAGCGTTCAACGGGGTCCCTACAATGAGCAGTTCTTC.

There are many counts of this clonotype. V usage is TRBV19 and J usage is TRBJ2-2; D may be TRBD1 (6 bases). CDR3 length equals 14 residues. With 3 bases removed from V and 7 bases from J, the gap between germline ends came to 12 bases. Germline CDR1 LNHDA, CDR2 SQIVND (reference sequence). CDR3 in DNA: TGTGCCAGTAGTATGGACAGCTATGACGGGGAGCTGTTTTTT. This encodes CASSMDSYDGELFF.

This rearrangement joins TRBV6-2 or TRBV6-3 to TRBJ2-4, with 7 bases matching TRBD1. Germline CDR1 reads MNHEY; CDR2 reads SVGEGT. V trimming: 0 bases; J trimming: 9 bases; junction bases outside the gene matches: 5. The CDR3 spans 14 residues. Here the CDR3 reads CASSYSRQGTIQYF. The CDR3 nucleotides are TGTGCCAGCAGTTACTCCAGACAGGGTACCATTCAGTACTTC.

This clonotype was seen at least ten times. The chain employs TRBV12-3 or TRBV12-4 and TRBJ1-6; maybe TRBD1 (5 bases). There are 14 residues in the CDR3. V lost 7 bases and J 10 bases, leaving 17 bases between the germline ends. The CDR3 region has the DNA TGTGCCAGCACCGAAAGGGGAAGGGGCTCACCCCTCCACTTT. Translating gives CASTERGRGSPLHF.

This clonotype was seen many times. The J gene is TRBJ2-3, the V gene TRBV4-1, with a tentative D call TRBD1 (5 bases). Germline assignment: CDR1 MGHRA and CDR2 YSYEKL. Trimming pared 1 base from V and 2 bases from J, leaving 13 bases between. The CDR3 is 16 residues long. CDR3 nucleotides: TGCGCCAGCAGCCAAGTTTTTGGGGCCCCCACAGATACGCAGTATTTT. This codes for CASSQVFGAPTDTQYF.

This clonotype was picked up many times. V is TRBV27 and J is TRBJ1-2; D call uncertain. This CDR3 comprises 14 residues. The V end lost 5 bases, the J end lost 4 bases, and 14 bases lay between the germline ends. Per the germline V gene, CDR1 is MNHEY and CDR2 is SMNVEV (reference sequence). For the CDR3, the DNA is TGTGCCAGCAGTAGCTCCAGATCTTCCTATGGCTACACCTTC. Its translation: CASSSSRSSYGYTF.